This TCR beta chain was sequenced in a study of blood T cell repertoires in COVID-19. The method was immunoSEQ multiplex PCR; TCRdb's version includes in-frame clones alone and lacks a portion of them. The data show 100,000 to 150,000 clones, about 88% seen once. The receptor comes from a woman over 75 with acute or convalescent COVID-19. Sequencing used peripheral blood.

The CDR3 protein is CASSLDSLSGNTIYF. The DNA for the CDR3 is TGTGCCAGCAGCTTGGATTCTCTCTCTGGAAACACCATATATTTT. The chain uses TRBV5-4 and TRBJ1-3, with no clear D. The germline CDR1 and CDR2 sequences are SGHNT and YYREEE (reference sequence). This CDR3 region has 15 residues. Between the trimmed V and J ends, which lost 0 bases and 0 bases, there was a span of 7 bases.